This TCR beta chain appears in the sequencing data of a study of T cell responses to AZD1222 COVID-19 vaccine. Study results and caveats: The donor group comprised mostly white British people and more females; the analysis possibly underestimated clonal diversity. Repertoire sampling occurred only after the peak T cell response. Nearly half of unique spike-specific TCRs reportedly avoided B.1.351 and B.1.1.7 mutated regions.

Only in-frame clones appear in the TCRdb table, and some are missing; sequencing was by immunoSEQ multiplex PCR. The data show approximately 61,000 clones, with around 82% seen just once and 26% held by the top ten. It was second doses at about 4 or about 12 weeks that were pooled. In regard to this clone: Its antigen is unidentified.

Germline values: CDR1 ENHRY, CDR2 SYGVKD. The CDR3 loop spans 15 amino acids. V was shortened by 7 bases and J by 5 bases, with 17 bases between the two germline ends. The sequenced sample was peripheral blood, obtained 28 days after the second AZD1222 dose. The origin of this receptor is an adult who received the AZD1222 COVID-19 vaccine. The chain couples TRBV10-3 to TRBJ2-2; D not certain. The CDR3 DNA sequence: TGTGCCATCATGAGGAATACGGGCCAAACCGGGGAGCTGTTTTTT. As protein: CAIMRNTGQTGELFF.